The sample holds many counts of the clone carrying this T cell receptor beta chain. As yet, its antigen is unknown. How the authors handled the data: Using the CDR3 differences seen across clinicopathological groups, the authors built a distant-metastasis classifier for papillary thyroid cancer, which was meant to discriminate distant-metastatic patients. TCRdb re-called clones from the PCR reads using MiXCR. TCRdb assigned the V and J calls; the authors' analysis was not used. There are roughly 28,000 clones in the sample; 20% to 25% occur only once, and 39% lies in the top ten. All patients reached thyroid surgery having received no treatment beforehand. The source of the sample is a study of metastatic and nonmetastatic thyroid tumors. Across the whole study: Repertoires from blood and tumor or nodule tissue of malignant and benign thyroid patients were compared. General study findings and limits: Versus benign nodules, malignant thyroid tumors reportedly had significantly higher TCR beta diversity, in blood and tumor.

Germline V gives CDR1 SGDLS, CDR2 YYNGEE. V lost 1 base to trimming and J lost 5 bases, with 13 bases between them. The CDR3 contains 15 residues. The sequence was obtained from a female donor with papillary thyroid cancer or a benign thyroid nodule (not recorded which). Some clones in this sample may be carry-over from other donors' samples. Sequenced: blood. The chain couples TRBV9 to TRBJ2-1; unclear D gene. CDR3 residues: CASSVYQSKNNEQFF. CDR3 sequence (DNA): TGTGCCAGCAGCGTATACCAGAGCAAAAACAATGAGCAGTTCTTC.